This T cell receptor beta chain stems from a study of control samples from healthy donors and cancer patients. The protocol was immunoSEQ multiplex PCR, while the TCRdb copy is restricted to in-frame clones and leaves out a portion. The sample has about 97,000 clones, just over 90% seen once. The CDR3 covers 16 residues. Trimming cost V 7 bases and J 8 bases; bases outside gene matches: 13. The V gene's germline CDR1 is SGHAT and CDR2 FQNNGV. Material for sequencing was blood. This chain uses TRBV11-2 with TRBJ2-1; TRBD2 matches 11 bases. The clonotype was recovered from a woman aged 18-35 years in good health. CDR3 nucleotide sequence: TGTGCCAGCAACCCTTTCGCTAGCGGGAGGTTCCATGAGCAGTTCTTC. The encoded protein is CASNPFASGRFHEQFF. Variable domain in full (rest from reference TRBV11-2 and TRBJ2-1): EAGVAQSPRYKIIEKRQSVAFWCNPISGHATLYWYQQILGQGPKLLIQFQNNGVVDDSQLPKDRFSAERLKGVDSTLKIQPAKLEDSAVYLCASNPFASGRFHEQFFGPGTRLTVL.